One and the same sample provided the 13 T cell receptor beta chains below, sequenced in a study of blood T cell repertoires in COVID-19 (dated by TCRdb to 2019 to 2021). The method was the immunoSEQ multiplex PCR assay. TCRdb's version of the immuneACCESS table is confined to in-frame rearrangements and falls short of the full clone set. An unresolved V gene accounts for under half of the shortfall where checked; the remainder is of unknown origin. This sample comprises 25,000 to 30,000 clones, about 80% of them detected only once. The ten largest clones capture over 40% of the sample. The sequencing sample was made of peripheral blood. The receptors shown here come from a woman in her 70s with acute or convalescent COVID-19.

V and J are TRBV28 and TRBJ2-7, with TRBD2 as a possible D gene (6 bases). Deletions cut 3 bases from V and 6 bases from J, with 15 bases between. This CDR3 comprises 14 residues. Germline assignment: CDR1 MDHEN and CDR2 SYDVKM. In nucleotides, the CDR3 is TGTGCCAGCAGTTTTACGGGGGTTGGTTTCGAGCAGTACTTC. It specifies CASSFTGVGFEQYF. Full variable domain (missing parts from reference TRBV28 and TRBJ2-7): DVKVTQSSRYLVKRTGEKVFLECVQDMDHENMFWYRQDPGLGLRLIYFSYDVKMKEKGDIPEGYSVSREKKERFSLILESASTNQTSMYLCASSFTGVGFEQYFGPGTRLTVT.

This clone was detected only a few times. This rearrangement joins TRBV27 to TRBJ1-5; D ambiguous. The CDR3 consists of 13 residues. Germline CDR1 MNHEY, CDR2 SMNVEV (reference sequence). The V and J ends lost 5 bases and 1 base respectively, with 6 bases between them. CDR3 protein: CASSALSNQPQHF. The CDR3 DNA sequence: TGTGCCAGCAGTGCACTAAGCAATCAGCCCCAGCATTTT.

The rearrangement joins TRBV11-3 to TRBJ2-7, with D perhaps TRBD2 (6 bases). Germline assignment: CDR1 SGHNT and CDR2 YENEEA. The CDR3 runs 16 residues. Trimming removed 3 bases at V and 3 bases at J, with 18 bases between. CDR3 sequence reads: CASSFFRTNTHYEQYF. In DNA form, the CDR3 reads TGTGCCAGCAGCTTCTTCAGGACTAACACTCACTACGAGCAGTACTTC.

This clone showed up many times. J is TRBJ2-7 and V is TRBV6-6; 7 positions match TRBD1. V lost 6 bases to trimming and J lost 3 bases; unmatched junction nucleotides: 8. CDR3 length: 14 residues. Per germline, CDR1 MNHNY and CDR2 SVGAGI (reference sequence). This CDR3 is CASSENRGRYEQYF. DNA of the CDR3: TGTGCCAGCAGCGAAAACAGGGGCCGCTACGAGCAGTACTTC.

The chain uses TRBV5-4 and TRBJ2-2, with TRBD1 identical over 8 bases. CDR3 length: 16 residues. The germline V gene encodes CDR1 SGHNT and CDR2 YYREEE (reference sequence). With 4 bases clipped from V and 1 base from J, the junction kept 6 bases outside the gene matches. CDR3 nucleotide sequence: TGTGCCAGCAGCGCCCCGGGACAGGTGAACACCGGGGAGCTGTTTTTT. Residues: CASSAPGQVNTGELFF.

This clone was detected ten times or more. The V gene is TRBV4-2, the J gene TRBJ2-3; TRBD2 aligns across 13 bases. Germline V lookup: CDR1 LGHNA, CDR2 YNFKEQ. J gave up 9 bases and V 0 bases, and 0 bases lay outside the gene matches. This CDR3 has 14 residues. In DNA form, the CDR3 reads TGTGCCAGCAGCCAAGAGACTAGCGGGGGGACGCAGTATTTT. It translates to CASSQETSGGTQYF.

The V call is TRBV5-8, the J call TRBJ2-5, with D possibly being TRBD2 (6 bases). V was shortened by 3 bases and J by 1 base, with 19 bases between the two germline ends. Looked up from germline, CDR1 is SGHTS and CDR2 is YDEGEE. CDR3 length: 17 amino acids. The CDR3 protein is CASSSGVGGQTQETQYF. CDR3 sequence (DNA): TGTGCCAGCAGCTCGGGGGTCGGCGGGCAAACCCAAGAGACCCAGTACTTC.

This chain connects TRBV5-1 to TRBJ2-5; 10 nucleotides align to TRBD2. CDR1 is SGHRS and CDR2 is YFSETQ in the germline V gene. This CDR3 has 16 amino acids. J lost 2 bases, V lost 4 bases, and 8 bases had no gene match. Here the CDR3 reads CASSHGASGGQETQYF. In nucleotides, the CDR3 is TGCGCCAGCAGCCACGGCGCTAGCGGGGGTCAAGAGACCCAGTACTTC.

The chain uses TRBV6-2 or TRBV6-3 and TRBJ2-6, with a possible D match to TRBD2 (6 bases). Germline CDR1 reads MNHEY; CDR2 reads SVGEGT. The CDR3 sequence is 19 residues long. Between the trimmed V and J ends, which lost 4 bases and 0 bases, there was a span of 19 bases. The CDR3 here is CASSFYSGPFLSGANVLTF. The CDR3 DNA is TGTGCCAGCAGTTTTTATAGCGGTCCTTTCCTCTCTGGGGCCAACGTCCTGACTTTC.

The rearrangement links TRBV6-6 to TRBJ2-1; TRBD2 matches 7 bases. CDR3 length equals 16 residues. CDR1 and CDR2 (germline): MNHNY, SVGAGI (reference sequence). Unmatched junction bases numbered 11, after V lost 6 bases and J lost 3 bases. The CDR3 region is CASRPRGDRGYNEQFF. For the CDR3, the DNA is TGTGCCAGCAGACCCCGGGGGGATAGAGGCTACAATGAGCAGTTCTTC.

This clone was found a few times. The CDR3 is CASSTSGDGADTQYF. Written as DNA, the CDR3 is TGTGCCAGCAGTACTAGCGGAGATGGGGCAGATACGCAGTATTTT. This chain links TRBV28 with TRBJ2-3; 8 nucleotides align to TRBD2. The germline V gene encodes CDR1 MDHEN and CDR2 SYDVKM. The CDR3 loop spans 15 amino acids. V lost 5 bases, J lost 4 bases, and 8 bases stayed unmatched.

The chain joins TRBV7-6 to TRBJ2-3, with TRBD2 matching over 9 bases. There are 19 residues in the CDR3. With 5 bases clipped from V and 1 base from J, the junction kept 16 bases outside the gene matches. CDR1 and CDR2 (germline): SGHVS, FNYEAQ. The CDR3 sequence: CASSQFQGDSGGRTDTQYF. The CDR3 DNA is TGTGCCAGCAGCCAATTCCAGGGAGATAGCGGGGGACGCACAGATACGCAGTATTTT.

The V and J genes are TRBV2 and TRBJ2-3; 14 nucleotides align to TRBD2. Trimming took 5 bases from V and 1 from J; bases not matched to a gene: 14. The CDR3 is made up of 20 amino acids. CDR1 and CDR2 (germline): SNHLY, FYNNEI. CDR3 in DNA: TGTGCCAGCAGTTGGACCGGGACTAGCGGGGGCCCCTTGGGCACAGATACGCAGTATTTT. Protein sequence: CASSWTGTSGGPLGTDTQYF.